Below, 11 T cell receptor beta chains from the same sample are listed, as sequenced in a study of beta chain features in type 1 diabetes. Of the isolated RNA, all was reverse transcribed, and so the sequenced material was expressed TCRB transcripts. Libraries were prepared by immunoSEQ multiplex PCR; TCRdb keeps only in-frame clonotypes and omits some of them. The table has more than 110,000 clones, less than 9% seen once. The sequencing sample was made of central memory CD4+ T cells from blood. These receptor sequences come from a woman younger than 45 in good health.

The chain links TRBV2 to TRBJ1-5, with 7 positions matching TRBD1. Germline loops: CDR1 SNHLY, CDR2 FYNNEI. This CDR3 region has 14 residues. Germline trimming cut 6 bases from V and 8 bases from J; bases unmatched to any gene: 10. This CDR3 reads CASSDRDTIKPQHF. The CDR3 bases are TGTGCCAGCAGCGACAGGGACACAATCAAGCCCCAGCATTTT. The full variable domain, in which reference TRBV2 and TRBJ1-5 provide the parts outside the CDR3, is EPEVTQTPSHQVTQMGQEVILRCVPISNHLYFYWYRQILGQKVEFLVSFYNNEISEKSEIFDDQFSVERPDGSNFTLKIRSTKLEDSAMYFCASSDRDTIKPQHFGDGTRLSIL.

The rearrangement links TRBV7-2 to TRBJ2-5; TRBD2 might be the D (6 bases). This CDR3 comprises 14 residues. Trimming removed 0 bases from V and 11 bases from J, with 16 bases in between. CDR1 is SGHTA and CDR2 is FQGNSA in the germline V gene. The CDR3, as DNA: TGTGCCAGCAGCTTAGCGCTTGGGGGAGGTTGGCAGTACTTC. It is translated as CASSLALGGGWQYF.

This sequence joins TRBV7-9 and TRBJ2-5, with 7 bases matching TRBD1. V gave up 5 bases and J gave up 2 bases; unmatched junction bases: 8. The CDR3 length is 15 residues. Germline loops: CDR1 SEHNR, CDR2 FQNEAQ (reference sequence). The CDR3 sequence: CASSLWDSVQETQYF. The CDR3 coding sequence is TGTGCCAGCAGCCTGTGGGACAGCGTACAAGAGACCCAGTACTTC.

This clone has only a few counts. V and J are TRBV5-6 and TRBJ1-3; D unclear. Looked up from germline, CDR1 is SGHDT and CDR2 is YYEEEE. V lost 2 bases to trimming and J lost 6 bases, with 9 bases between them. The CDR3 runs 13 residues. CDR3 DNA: TGTGCCAGCAGCTTAGGAGGAGCAAACACCATATATTTT. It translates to CASSLGGANTIYF.

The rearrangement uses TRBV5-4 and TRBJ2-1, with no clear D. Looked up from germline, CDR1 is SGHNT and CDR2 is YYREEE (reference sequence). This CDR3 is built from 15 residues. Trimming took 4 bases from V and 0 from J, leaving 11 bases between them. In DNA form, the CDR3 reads TGTGCCAGCAGCCAAAATTACAACTCCTACAATGAGCAGTTCTTC. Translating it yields CASSQNYNSYNEQFF.

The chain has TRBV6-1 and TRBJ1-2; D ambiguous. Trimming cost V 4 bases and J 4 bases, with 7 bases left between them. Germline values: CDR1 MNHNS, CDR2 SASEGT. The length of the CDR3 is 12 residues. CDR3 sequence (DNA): TGTGCCAGCAGTGGTGACTCCTATGGCTACACCTTC. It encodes CASSGDSYGYTF.

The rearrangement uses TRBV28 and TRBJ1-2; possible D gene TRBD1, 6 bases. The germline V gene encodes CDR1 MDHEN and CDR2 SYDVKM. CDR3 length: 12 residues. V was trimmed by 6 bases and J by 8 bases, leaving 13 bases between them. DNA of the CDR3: TGTGCCAGCAGCCCTGACAGGTTGGGCTACACCTTC. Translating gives CASSPDRLGYTF.

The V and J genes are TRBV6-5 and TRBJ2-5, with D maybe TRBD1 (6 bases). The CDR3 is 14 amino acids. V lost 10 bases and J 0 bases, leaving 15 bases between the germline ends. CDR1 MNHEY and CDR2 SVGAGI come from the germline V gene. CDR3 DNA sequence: TGTGCCACCACCGGACAGCTCAACCAAGAGACCCAGTACTTC. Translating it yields CATTGQLNQETQYF.

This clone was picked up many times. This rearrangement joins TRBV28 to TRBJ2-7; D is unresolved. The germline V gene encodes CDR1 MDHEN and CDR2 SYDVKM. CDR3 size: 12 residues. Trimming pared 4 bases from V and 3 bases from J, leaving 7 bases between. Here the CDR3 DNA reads TGTGCCAGCAGTTCGACTGGCTACGAGCAGTACTTC. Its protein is CASSSTGYEQYF.

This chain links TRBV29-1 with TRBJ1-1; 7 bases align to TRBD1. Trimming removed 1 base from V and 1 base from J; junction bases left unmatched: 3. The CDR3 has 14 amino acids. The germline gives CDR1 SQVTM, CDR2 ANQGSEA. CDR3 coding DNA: TGCAGCGTTGAAGTACAGGGGAGGAACACTGAAGCTTTCTTT. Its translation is CSVEVQGRNTEAFF.

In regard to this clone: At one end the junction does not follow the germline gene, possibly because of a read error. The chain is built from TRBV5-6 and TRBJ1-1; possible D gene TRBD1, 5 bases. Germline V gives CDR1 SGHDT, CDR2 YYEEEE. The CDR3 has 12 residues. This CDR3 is CASSLVDTEVFF. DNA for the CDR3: TGTGCCAGCAGTCTGGTGGACACTGAAGTTTTCTTT.